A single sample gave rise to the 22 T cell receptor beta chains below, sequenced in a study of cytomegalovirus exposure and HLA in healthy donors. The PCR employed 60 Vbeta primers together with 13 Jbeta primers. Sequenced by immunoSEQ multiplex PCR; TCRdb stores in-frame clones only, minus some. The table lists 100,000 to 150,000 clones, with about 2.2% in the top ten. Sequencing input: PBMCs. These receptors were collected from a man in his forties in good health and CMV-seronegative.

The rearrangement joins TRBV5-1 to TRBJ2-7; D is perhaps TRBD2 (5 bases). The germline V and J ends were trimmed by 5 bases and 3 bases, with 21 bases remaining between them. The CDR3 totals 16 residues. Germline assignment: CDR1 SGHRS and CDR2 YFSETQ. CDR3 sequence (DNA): TGCGCCAGCAGTCCATTTCCGGGATATGCGAACTACGAGCAGTACTTC. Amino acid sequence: CASSPFPGYANYEQYF.

CDR3 amino acids: CASSFYRTRETQYF. CDR3 nucleotides: TGTGCCAGCAGCTTTTACAGAACCCGCGAGACCCAGTACTTC. The chain couples TRBV11-3 to TRBJ2-5; no reliable D call. Looked up from germline, CDR1 is SGHNT and CDR2 is YENEEA. V shed 3 bases and J shed 5 bases, with 13 bases lying between them. The CDR3 contains 14 residues.

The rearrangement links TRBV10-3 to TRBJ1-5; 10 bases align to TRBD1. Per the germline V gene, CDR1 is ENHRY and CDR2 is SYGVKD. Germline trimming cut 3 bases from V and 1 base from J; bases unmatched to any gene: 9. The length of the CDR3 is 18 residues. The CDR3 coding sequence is TGTGCCATCAGTGACGTGACAGGGGGCGATTCGAGCAATCAGCCCCAGCATTTT. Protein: CAISDVTGGDSSNQPQHF.

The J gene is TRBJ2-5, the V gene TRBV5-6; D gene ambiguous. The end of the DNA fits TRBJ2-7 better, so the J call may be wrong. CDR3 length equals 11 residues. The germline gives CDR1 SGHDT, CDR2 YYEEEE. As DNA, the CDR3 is TGTGCCAGCAGCTTGGAACGCGAGCAGTACTTC. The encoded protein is CASSLEREQYF.

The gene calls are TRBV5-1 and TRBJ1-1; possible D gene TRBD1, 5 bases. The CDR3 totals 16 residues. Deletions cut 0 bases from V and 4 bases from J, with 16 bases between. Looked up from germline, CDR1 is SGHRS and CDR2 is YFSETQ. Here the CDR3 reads CASSLDVGGGPTEAFF. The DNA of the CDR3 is TGCGCCAGCAGCTTGGACGTTGGGGGGGGACCCACTGAAGCTTTCTTT. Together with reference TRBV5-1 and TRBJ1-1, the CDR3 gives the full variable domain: KAGVTQTPRYLIKTRGQQVTLSCSPISGHRSVSWYQQTPGQGLQFLFEYFSETQRNKGNFPGRFSGRQFSNSRSEMNVSTLELGDSALYLCASSLDVGGGPTEAFFGQGTRLTVV.

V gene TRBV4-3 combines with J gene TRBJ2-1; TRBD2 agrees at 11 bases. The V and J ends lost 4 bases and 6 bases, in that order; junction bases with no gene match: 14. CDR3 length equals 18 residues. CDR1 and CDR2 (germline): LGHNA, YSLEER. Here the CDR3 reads CASSRSFSGTSGPNEQFF. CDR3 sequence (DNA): TGCGCCAGCAGCCGTTCCTTTTCCGGGACTAGCGGCCCCAATGAGCAGTTCTTC.

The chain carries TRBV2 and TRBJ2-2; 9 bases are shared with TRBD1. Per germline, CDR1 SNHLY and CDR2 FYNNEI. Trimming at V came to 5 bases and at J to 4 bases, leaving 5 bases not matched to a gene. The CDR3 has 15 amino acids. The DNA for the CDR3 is TGTGCCAGCAGTCCGGGGACAGGGCGCACCGGGGAGCTGTTTTTT. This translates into CASSPGTGRTGELFF. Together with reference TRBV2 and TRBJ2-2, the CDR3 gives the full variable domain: EPEVTQTPSHQVTQMGQEVILRCVPISNHLYFYWYRQILGQKVEFLVSFYNNEISEKSEIFDDQFSVERPDGSNFTLKIRSTKLEDSAMYFCASSPGTGRTGELFFGEGSRLTVL.

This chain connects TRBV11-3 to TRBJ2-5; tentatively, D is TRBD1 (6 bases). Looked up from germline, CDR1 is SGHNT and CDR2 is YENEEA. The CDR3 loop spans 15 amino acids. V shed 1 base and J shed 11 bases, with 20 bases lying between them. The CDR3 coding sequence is TGTGCCAGCAGCTTAGGGGGGCTAGCAGCCCAGGAGCAGTACTTC. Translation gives CASSLGGLAAQEQYF.

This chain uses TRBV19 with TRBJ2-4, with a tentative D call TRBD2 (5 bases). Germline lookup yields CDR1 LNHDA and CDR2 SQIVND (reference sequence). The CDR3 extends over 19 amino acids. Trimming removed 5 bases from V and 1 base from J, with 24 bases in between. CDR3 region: CASSPQPLGSGLAKNIQYF. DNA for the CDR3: TGTGCCAGTAGTCCTCAACCACTAGGAAGCGGTCTCGCCAAAAACATTCAGTACTTC. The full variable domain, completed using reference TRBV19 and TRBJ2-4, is DGGITQSPKYLFRKEGQNVTLSCEQNLNHDAMYWYRQDPGQGLRLIYYSQIVNDFQKGDIAEGYSVSREKKESFPLTVTSAQKNPTAFYLCASSPQPLGSGLAKNIQYFGAGTRLSVL.

The CDR3 DNA reads as TGTGCCAGCAGCCCTCTTTTCGTTAACACTGAAGCTTTCTTT. This codes for CASSPLFVNTEAFF. The chain employs TRBV7-2 and TRBJ1-1, with no clear D. V gave up 5 bases and J gave up 2 bases, with 12 bases separating them. This CDR3 has 14 residues. CDR1 and CDR2 from the germline V gene are SGHTA and FQGNSA.

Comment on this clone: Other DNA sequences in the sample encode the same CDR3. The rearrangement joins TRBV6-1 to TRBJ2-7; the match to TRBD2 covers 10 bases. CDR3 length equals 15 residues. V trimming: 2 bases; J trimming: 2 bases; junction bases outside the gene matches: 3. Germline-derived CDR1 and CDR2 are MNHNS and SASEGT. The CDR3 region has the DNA TGTGCCAGCAGTGAAAGGCTAGCGGGAGCCTACGAGCAGTACTTC. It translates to CASSERLAGAYEQYF.

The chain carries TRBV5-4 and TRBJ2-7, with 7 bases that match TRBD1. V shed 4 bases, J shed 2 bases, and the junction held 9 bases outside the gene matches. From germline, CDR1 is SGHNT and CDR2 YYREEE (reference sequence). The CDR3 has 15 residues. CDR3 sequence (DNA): TGTGCCAGCAGCGAAAGGACAGGTACAACCTACGAGCAGTACTTC. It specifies CASSERTGTTYEQYF.

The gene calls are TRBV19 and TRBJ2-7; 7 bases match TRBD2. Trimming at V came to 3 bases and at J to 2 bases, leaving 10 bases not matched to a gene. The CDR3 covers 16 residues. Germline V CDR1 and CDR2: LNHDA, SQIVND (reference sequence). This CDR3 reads CASSMGGAAFTYEQYF. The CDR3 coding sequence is TGTGCCAGTAGTATGGGAGGGGCAGCCTTTACCTACGAGCAGTACTTC.

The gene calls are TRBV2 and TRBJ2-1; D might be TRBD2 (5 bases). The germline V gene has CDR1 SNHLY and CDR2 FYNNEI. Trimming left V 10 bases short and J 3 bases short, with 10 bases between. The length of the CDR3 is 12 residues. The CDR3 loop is CATSRDYNEQFF. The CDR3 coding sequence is TGTGCCACCTCCCGGGACTACAATGAGCAGTTCTTC.

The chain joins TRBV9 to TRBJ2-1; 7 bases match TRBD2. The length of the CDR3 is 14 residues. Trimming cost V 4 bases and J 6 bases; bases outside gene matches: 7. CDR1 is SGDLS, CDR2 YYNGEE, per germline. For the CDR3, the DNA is TGTGCCAGCAGCACCCTCGGGGGGAGCAATGAGCAGTTCTTC. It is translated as CASSTLGGSNEQFF.

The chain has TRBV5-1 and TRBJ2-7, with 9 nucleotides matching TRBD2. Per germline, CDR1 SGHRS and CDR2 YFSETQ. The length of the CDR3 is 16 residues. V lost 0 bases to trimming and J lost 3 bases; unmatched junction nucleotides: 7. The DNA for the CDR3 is TGCGCCAGCAGCTTGGCACCTAGCGGGGCGCTCTACGAGCAGTACTTC. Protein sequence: CASSLAPSGALYEQYF.

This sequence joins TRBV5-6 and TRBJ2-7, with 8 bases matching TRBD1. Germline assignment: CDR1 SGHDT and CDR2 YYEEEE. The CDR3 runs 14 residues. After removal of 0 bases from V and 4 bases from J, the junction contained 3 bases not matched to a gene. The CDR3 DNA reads TGTGCCAGCAGCTTGGGGCAGGGGGCGTACGAGCAGTACTTC. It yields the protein CASSLGQGAYEQYF.

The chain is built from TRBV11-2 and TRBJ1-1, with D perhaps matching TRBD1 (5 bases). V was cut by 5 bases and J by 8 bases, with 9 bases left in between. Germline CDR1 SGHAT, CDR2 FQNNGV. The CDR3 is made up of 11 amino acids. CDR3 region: CASSQGLEAFF. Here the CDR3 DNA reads TGTGCCAGCAGCCAGGGCCTCGAAGCTTTCTTT. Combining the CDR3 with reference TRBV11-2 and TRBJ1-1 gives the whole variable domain EAGVAQSPRYKIIEKRQSVAFWCNPISGHATLYWYQQILGQGPKLLIQFQNNGVVDDSQLPKDRFSAERLKGVDSTLKIQPAKLEDSAVYLCASSQGLEAFFGQGTRLTVV.

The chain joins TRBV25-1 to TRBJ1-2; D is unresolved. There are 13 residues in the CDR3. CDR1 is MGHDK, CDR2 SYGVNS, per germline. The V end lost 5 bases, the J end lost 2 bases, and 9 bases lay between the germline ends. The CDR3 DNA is TGTGCCAGCAGTAGTTCGGAGAACTATGGCTACACCTTC. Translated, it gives CASSSSENYGYTF.

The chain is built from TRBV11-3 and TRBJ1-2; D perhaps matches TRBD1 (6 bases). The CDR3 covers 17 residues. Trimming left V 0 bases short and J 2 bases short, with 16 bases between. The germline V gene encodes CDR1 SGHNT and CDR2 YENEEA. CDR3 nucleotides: TGTGCCAGCAGCTTAGAACAGGGTTCCGGAAGGAACTATGGCTACACCTTC. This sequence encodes CASSLEQGSGRNYGYTF.

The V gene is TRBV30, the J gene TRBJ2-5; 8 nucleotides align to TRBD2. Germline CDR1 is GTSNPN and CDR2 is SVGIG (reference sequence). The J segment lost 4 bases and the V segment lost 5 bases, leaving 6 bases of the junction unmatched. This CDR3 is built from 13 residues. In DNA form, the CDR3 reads TGTGCCTGGGGGGATCTAGCGGGAGAGACCCAGTACTTC. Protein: CAWGDLAGETQYF. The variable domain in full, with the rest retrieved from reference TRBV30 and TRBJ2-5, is SQTIHQWPATLVQPVGSPLSLECTVEGTSNPNLYWYRQAAGRGLQLLFYSVGIGQISSEVPQNLSASRPQDRQFILSSKKLLLSDSGFYLCAWGDLAGETQYFGPGTRLLVL.

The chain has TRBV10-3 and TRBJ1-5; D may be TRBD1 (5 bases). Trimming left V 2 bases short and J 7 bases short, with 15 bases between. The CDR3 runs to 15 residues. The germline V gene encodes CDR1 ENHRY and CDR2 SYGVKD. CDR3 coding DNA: TGTGCCATCAGTGAGGAGAGGGGCGCGGGACAGCCCCAGCATTTT. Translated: CAISEERGAGQPQHF.